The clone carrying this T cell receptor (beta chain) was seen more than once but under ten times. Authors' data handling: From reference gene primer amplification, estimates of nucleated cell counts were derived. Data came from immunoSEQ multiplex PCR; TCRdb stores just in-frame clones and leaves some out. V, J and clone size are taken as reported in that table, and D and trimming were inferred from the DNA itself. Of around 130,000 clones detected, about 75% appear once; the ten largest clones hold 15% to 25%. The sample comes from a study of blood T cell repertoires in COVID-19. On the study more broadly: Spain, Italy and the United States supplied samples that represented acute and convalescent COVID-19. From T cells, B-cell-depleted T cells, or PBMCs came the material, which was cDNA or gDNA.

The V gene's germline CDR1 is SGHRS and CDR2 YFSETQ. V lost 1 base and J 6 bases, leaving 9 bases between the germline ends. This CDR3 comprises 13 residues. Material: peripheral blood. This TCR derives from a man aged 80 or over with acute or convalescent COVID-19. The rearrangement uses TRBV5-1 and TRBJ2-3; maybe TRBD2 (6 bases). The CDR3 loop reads CASSLSRGDTQYF. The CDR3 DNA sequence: TGCGCCAGCAGCTTGAGTCGGGGGGATACGCAGTATTTT.